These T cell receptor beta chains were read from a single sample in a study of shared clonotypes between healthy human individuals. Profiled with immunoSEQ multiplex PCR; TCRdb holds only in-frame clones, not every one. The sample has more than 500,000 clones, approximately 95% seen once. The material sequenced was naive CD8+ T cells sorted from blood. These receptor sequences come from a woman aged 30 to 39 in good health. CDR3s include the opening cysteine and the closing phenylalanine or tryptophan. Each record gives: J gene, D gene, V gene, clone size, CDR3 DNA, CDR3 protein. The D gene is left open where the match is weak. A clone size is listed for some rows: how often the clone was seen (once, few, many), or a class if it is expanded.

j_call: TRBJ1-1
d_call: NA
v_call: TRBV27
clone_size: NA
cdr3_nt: TGTGCCAGCAGTTTAGGGGGTGGAAACACTGAAGCTTTCTTT
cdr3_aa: CASSLGGGNTEAFF

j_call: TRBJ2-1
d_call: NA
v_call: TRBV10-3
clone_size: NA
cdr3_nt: TGTGCCATCAGTGAAGGACTTAACTCCAATGAGCAGTTCTTC
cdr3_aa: CAISEGLNSNEQFF

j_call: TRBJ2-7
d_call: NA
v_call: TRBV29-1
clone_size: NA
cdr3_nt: TGCAGCGTTGGAGTCTCCACCTACGAGCAGTACTTC
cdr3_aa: CSVGVSTYEQYF

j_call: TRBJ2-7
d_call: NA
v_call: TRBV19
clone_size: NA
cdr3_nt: TGTGCCAGTAGTATGGACTCGTTTTCCTACGAGCAGTACTTC
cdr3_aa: CASSMDSFSYEQYF

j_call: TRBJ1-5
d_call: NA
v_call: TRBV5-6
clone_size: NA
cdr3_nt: TGTGCCAGCAGCTTGGGGGGAGGGTCCCAGCATTTT
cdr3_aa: CASSLGGGSQHF

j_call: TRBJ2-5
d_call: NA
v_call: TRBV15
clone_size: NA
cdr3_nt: TGTGCCCCGAGCCGGGTCCCAAAAGAGACCCAGTACTTC
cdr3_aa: CAPSRVPKETQYF

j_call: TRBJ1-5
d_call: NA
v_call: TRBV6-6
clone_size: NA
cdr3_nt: TGTGCCAGCAGTTACGGGGGGAGGCATAGCAATCAGCCCCAGCATTTT
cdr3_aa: CASSYGGRHSNQPQHF

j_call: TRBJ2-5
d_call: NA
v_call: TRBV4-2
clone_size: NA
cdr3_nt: TGTGCCAGCAGCGCCATAGGGGGATTGGGAGAGACCCAGTACTTC
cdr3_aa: CASSAIGGLGETQYF

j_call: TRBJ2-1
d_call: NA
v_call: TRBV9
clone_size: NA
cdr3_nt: TGTGCCAGCAGCGTAGGGGGGAACAATGAGCAGTTCTTC
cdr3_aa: CASSVGGNNEQFF

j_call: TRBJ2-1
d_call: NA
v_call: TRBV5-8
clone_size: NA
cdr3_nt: TGTGCCAGCAGCTTGGGAGGGGGTTTGAATGAGCAGTTCTTC
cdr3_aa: CASSLGGGLNEQFF

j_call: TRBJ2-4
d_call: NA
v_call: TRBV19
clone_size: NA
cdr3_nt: TGTGCCAGTAGGGGCGTATGGGGGAGTGAGGTTCAGTACTTC
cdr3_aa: CASRGVWGSEVQYF

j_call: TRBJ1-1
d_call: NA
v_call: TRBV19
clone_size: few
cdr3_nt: TGTGCCAGTAAATTAGGCCGGGACACCGTGACTTTCTTT
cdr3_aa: CASKLGRDTVTFF

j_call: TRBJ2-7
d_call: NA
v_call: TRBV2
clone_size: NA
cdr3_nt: TGTGCCAGCAGCGAAGGTGGCAGGACCCCATCGCCTTACGAGCAGTACTTC
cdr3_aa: CASSEGGRTPSPYEQYF

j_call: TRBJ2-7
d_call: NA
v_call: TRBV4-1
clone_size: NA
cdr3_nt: TGCGCCAGCAGCCAAGAGTATGGTAGCGGCTACGAGCAGTACTTC
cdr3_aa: CASSQEYGSGYEQYF

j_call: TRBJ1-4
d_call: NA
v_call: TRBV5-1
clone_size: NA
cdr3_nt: TGCGCCAGCAGCTTGGACGGAACACTTAATGAAAAACTGTTTTTT
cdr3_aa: CASSLDGTLNEKLFF

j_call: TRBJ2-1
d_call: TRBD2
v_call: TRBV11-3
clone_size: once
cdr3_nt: TGTGCCAGCAGCTTTGGACTAGCGGGACCCAATGAGCAGTTCTTC
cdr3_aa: CASSFGLAGPNEQFF

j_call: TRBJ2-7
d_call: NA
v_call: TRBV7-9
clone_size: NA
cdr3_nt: TGTGCCAGCAGCTTAGGTAGCGACGAGCAGTACTTC
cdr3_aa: CASSLGSDEQYF